The 24 T cell receptor beta chains in this list originate from one sample, sequenced in a study of shared clonotypes between healthy human individuals. Assay used: immunoSEQ multiplex PCR; TCRdb lists only in-frame clones, some missing. The sample yields some 1 million clones, under 80% seen once. Sample: memory CD4+ T cells sorted from blood. Subset here: CD45RA-negative fraction. Source of these receptors: a man between 18 and 35 years old in good health.

The CDR3 region has the DNA TGTGCCAGCAGCTGGACTAGCGGGAGTGTGGAGTCCTACGAGCAGTACTTC. It codes for CASSWTSGSVESYEQYF. V and J are TRBV7-9 and TRBJ2-7; 13 bases agree with TRBD2. Germline values: CDR1 SEHNR, CDR2 FQNEAQ (reference sequence). V was clipped by 4 bases and J by 1 base; unmatched bases: 7. The length of the CDR3 is 17 residues. The full variable domain, rest sourced from reference TRBV7-9 and TRBJ2-7, is DTGVSQNPRHKITKRGQNVTFRCDPISEHNRLYWYRQTLGQGPEFLTYFQNEAQLEKSRLLSDRFSAERPKGSFSTLEIQRTEQGDSAMYLCASSWTSGSVESYEQYFGPGTRLTVT.

This chain joins TRBV9 and TRBJ1-6, with no clear D. V lost 1 base to trimming and J lost 11 bases, with 13 bases between them. Germline lookup yields CDR1 SGDLS and CDR2 YYNGEE. This CDR3 is built from 14 residues. The CDR3 here is CASSVSPVVAPLHF. CDR3 nucleotide sequence: TGTGCCAGCAGCGTATCCCCCGTCGTAGCACCCCTCCACTTT. Filled out from reference TRBV9 and TRBJ1-6, the complete variable domain reads DSGVTQTPKHLITATGQRVTLRCSPRSGDLSVYWYQQSLDQGLQFLIQYYNGEERAKGNILERFSAQQFPDLHSELNLSSLELGDSALYFCASSVSPVVAPLHFGNGTRLTVT.

This clone was seen only a few times. The gene calls are TRBV7-9 and TRBJ1-4; 12 nucleotides agree with TRBD1. Looked up from germline, CDR1 is SEHNR and CDR2 is FQNEAQ (reference sequence). The CDR3 has 16 residues. V dropped 2 bases and J dropped 5; count of bases not matched to a gene: 3. The CDR3 nucleotides are TGTGCCAGCAGCTTATTGGGGACAGGGGGCAATGAAAAACTGTTTTTT. As protein: CASSLLGTGGNEKLFF.

The CDR3 protein is CAWAAGASTDTQYF. DNA of the CDR3: TGTGCCTGGGCAGCGGGGGCGAGCACAGATACGCAGTATTTT. The chain has TRBV30 and TRBJ2-3; TRBD2 matches at 8 bases. V lost 5 bases and J lost 0; bases outside the gene matches: 4. Germline CDR1 GTSNPN, CDR2 SVGIG (reference sequence). This CDR3 is built from 14 residues. Full variable domain (rest looked up from reference TRBV30 and TRBJ2-3): SQTIHQWPATLVQPVGSPLSLECTVEGTSNPNLYWYRQAAGRGLQLLFYSVGIGQISSEVPQNLSASRPQDRQFILSSKKLLLSDSGFYLCAWAAGASTDTQYFGPGTRLTVL.

Remarks on this clone: Other DNA sequences in the sample encode the same CDR3. The chain uses TRBV27 and TRBJ2-7; perhaps TRBD1 as D (6 bases). The CDR3 sequence is 14 residues long. The ends were cut back, 6 bases at V and 6 bases at J, with 18 bases in the middle. The germline gives CDR1 MNHEY, CDR2 SMNVEV (reference sequence). The CDR3 reads CASRLQGTSSEQYF. The CDR3 bases are TGTGCCAGCAGGTTACAGGGTACAAGTTCCGAGCAGTACTTC.

CDR3: CASSDAGQGRQFF. In nucleotides, the CDR3 is TGTGCCAGCAGTGACGCGGGACAGGGGAGGCAGTTCTTC. This chain connects TRBV6-4 to TRBJ2-1; TRBD1 matches at 10 bases. The CDR3 sequence is 13 residues long. V lost 2 bases and J lost 12; bases outside the gene matches: 4. The germline V gene has CDR1 MRHNA and CDR2 SNTAGT.

This chain links TRBV6-5 with TRBJ1-6, with TRBD1 matching 10 bases. Germline V gives CDR1 MNHEY, CDR2 SVGAGI. After removal of 8 bases from V and 9 bases from J, the junction contained 7 bases not matched to a gene. The CDR3 has 14 residues. Here the CDR3 reads CASCRDRGLSPLHF. The CDR3 DNA reads as TGTGCCAGCTGCCGGGACAGGGGCCTTTCACCCCTCCACTTT.

The chain carries TRBV30 and TRBJ1-6; the D gene is possibly TRBD1 (5 bases). There are 16 residues in the CDR3. Trimming pared 4 bases from V and 7 bases from J, leaving 20 bases between. Germline-derived CDR1 and CDR2 are GTSNPN and SVGIG (reference sequence). Written as DNA, the CDR3 is TGTGCCTGGAATCGGGGGGGGTCTAGCGGGAATTCACCCCTCCACTTT. Translation: CAWNRGGSSGNSPLHF.

The V and J genes are TRBV5-1 and TRBJ2-5; maybe TRBD2 (5 bases). Germline assignment: CDR1 SGHRS and CDR2 YFSETQ. The CDR3 sequence is 17 residues long. V dropped 4 bases and J dropped 2 bases, with 21 bases sitting between them. This CDR3 reads CASSPSGGWLRQETQYF. The CDR3 DNA reads TGCGCCAGCAGCCCGTCCGGCGGGTGGCTCCGACAAGAGACCCAGTACTTC.

V is TRBV6-6 and J is TRBJ2-7; D gene uncertain. V lost 2 bases to trimming and J lost 6 bases, with 8 bases between them. Looked up from germline, CDR1 is MNHNY and CDR2 is SVGAGI (reference sequence). The CDR3 runs to 12 residues. The CDR3: CASSYQPGEQYF. For the CDR3, the DNA is TGTGCCAGCAGTTACCAACCCGGCGAGCAGTACTTC.

The chain employs TRBV4-1 and TRBJ2-1, with 9 bases identical to TRBD2. Germline V gene lookup returns CDR1 MGHRA and CDR2 YSYEKL. This CDR3 is 15 amino acids long. The V and J ends lost 6 bases and 8 bases, in that order; junction bases with no gene match: 11. CDR3 loop: CASRRFSGLAHEQFF. The CDR3 DNA sequence: TGCGCCAGCAGAAGGTTTTCGGGACTAGCCCATGAGCAGTTCTTC.

Here the CDR3 reads CASSPGSVGEKLFF. The CDR3 DNA is TGTGCCAGCTCACCGGGGAGTGTGGGTGAAAAACTGTTTTTT. The genes are TRBV18 and TRBJ1-4, with unresolved D. The CDR3 spans 14 residues. Germline CDR1 reads KGHSH; CDR2 reads LQKENI. V was pared by 3 bases and J by 7 bases, with 12 bases between.

The rearrangement links TRBV6-5 to TRBJ2-5, with D perhaps TRBD1 (5 bases). The V and J ends lost 6 bases and 5 bases respectively, with 19 bases between them. CDR3 length: 15 amino acids. Per the germline V gene, CDR1 is MNHEY and CDR2 is SVGAGI. The CDR3 region has the DNA TGTGCCAGCAGGGACACTCCTCGGCGGTTGGAGACCCAGTACTTC. Residues: CASRDTPRRLETQYF.

The J gene is TRBJ2-7, the V gene TRBV10-3; 11 nucleotides agree with TRBD2. This CDR3 is 15 amino acids long. V gave up 6 bases and J gave up 2 bases; unmatched junction bases: 6. CDR1 is ENHRY and CDR2 is SYGVKD in the germline V gene. The CDR3 here is CAISTGTSGAYEQYF. In DNA, the CDR3 is TGTGCCATCAGCACCGGGACTAGCGGAGCCTACGAGCAGTACTTC.

This chain links TRBV7-8 with TRBJ2-6, with a weak D call TRBD1 (5 bases). Germline V gives CDR1 SGHVS, CDR2 FQNEAQ. This CDR3 has 17 amino acids. V dropped 0 bases and J dropped 0 bases, with 9 bases sitting between them. The CDR3, as DNA: TGTGCCAGCAGCTTAGCACAGGCTGGCTCTGGGGCCAACGTCCTGACTTTC. Amino acid sequence: CASSLAQAGSGANVLTF.

This clone was recorded once. The chain recombines TRBV7-2 with TRBJ2-7; 8 nucleotides line up with TRBD1. The germline V gene has CDR1 SGHTA and CDR2 FQGNSA. The trim removed 4 bases at V and 3 bases at J, leaving 5 bases unmatched. The CDR3 is 14 residues long. The CDR3 nucleotides are TGTGCCAGCAGCTACCAAACAGGGGGCTACGAGCAGTACTTC. Encoded protein: CASSYQTGGYEQYF.

The V gene is TRBV30, the J gene TRBJ1-2; 7 bases agree with TRBD1. V trimming: 0 bases; J trimming: 3 bases; junction bases outside the gene matches: 7. Germline CDR1 and CDR2: GTSNPN and SVGIG (reference sequence). This CDR3 is 15 amino acids long. CDR3: CAWSVRKGGDYGYTF. For the CDR3, the DNA is TGTGCCTGGAGTGTACGTAAAGGGGGCGACTATGGCTACACCTTC.

This clone turned up a few times. The chain links TRBV30 to TRBJ1-3, with D hard to call. The length of the CDR3 is 13 residues. Between the trimmed V and J ends, which lost 4 bases and 0 bases, there was a span of 7 bases. CDR1 GTSNPN and CDR2 SVGIG come from the germline V gene (reference sequence). The CDR3 loop reads CAWKRGSGNTIYF. The CDR3, as DNA: TGTGCCTGGAAGCGGGGCTCTGGAAACACCATATATTTT. Complete variable domain (other parts from reference TRBV30 and TRBJ1-3): SQTIHQWPATLVQPVGSPLSLECTVEGTSNPNLYWYRQAAGRGLQLLFYSVGIGQISSEVPQNLSASRPQDRQFILSSKKLLLSDSGFYLCAWKRGSGNTIYFGEGSWLTVV.

Comment on this clone: The identical CDR3 is also encoded by other nucleotide sequences in the sample. This chain uses TRBV6-1 with TRBJ2-7, with 9 bases fitting TRBD1. V was pared by 6 bases and J by 0 bases, with 6 bases of the junction left unmatched. The CDR3 is made up of 15 amino acids. Germline V gene sequence: CDR1 MNHNS, CDR2 SASEGT. CDR3: CASSRGQGSSYEQYF. CDR3 coding DNA: TGTGCCAGCAGCCGAGGACAGGGGAGCTCCTACGAGCAGTACTTC.

This clone was detected only a few times. The rearrangement uses TRBV2 and TRBJ1-3, with 7 nucleotides matching TRBD1. The V gene end was trimmed by 6 bases and the J gene end by 8 bases; junction bases not matched to a gene: 13. The germline V gene has CDR1 SNHLY and CDR2 FYNNEI. The CDR3 runs 15 residues. CDR3 residues: CASRARDRRSDTIYF. DNA of the CDR3: TGTGCCAGCAGAGCGAGGGACAGACGAAGCGACACCATATATTTT.

The rearrangement joins TRBV5-5 to TRBJ1-4, with D tentatively TRBD1 (5 bases). The V gene's germline CDR1 is SGHKS and CDR2 YYEKEE (reference sequence). This CDR3 has 15 residues. V gave up 0 bases and J gave up 3 bases, with 9 bases separating them. The CDR3 DNA reads TGTGCCAGCAGCTTGGGTCAGGGAGCTAATGAAAAACTGTTTTTT. This codes for CASSLGQGANEKLFF.

The chain links TRBV30 to TRBJ1-5, with a weak D call TRBD1 (6 bases). This CDR3 contains 16 residues. Germline V gene lookup returns CDR1 GTSNPN and CDR2 SVGIG (reference sequence). V lost 2 bases to trimming and J lost 6 bases, with 20 bases between them. The CDR3 nucleotides read TGTGCCTGGAGTCCAACAGGGAGATTAAGCGTTCAGCCCCAGCATTTT. Translated, it gives CAWSPTGRLSVQPQHF.

This clone was observed once. The gene calls are TRBV7-9 and TRBJ2-7, with 9 bases lining up with TRBD1. Germline loops: CDR1 SEHNR, CDR2 FQNEAQ (reference sequence). The CDR3 contains 15 residues. V lost 1 base to trimming and J lost 6 bases; unmatched junction nucleotides: 7. The CDR3 DNA is TGTGCCAGCAGCTTAGAGTTGTTGACAGGGGGCGAGCAGTACTTC. It encodes CASSLELLTGGEQYF.

CDR3 residues: CASSKGGGETQYF. The CDR3 DNA sequence: TGTGCCAGTAGTAAGGGCGGTGGGGAGACCCAGTACTTC. The genes are TRBV19 and TRBJ2-5; D remains unclear. The CDR3 is made up of 13 amino acids. CDR1 is LNHDA, CDR2 SQIVND, per germline (reference sequence). The germline V and J ends were trimmed by 4 bases and 5 bases, with 11 bases remaining between them.